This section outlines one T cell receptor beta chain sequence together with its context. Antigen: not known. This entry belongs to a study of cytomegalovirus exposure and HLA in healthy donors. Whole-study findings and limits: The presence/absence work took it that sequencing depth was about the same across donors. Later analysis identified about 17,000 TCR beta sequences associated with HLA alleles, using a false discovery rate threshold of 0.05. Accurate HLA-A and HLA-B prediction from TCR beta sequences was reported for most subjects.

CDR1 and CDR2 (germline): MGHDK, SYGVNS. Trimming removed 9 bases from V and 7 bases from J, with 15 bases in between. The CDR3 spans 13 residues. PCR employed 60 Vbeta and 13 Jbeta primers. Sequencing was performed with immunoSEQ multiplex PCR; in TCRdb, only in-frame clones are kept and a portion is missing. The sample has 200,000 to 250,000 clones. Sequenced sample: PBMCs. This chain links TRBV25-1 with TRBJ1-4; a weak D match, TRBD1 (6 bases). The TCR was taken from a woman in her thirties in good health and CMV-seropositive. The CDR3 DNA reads TGTGCCAGGACACAGGGAGAGGGTGAAAAACTGTTTTTT. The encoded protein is CARTQGEGEKLFF.